This T cell receptor beta chain was recovered during a study of T cell clones after liver transplantation. Libraries were prepared by immunoSEQ multiplex PCR; TCRdb keeps only in-frame clonotypes and omits some of them. The sample yields 98,000 or so clones, 75% to 90% seen once. Source: CD4+ T cells from blood, taken before liver transplant. This receptor was obtained from a human donor who received a liver transplant.

In DNA form, the CDR3 reads TGTGCCAGCAGCTTAGTCCAGGGTGGGGGCCAAGAGACCCAGTACTTC. Protein sequence: CASSLVQGGGQETQYF. The V and J genes are TRBV7-8 and TRBJ2-5, with D possibly being TRBD1 or TRBD2 (5 bases each). Germline-derived CDR1 and CDR2 are SGHVS and FQNEAQ. There are 16 residues in the CDR3. V was cut by 1 base and J by 1 base, with 13 bases left in between. The full variable domain, rest sourced from reference TRBV7-8 and TRBJ2-5, is GAGVSQSPRYKVAKRGQDVALRCDPISGHVSLFWYQQALGQGPEFLTYFQNEAQLDKSGLPSDRFFAERPEGSVSTLKIQRTQQEDSAVYLCASSLVQGGGQETQYFGPGTRLLVL.